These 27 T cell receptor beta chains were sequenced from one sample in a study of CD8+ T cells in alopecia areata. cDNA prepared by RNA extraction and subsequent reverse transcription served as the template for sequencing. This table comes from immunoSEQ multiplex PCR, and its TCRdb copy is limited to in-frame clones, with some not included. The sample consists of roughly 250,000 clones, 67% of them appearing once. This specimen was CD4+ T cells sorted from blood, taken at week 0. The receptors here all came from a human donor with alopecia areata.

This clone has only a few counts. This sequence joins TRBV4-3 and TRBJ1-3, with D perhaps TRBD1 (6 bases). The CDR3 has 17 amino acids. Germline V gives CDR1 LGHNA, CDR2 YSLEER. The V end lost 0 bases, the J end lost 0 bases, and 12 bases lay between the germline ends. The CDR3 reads CASSQDIRTDSGNTIYF. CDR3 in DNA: TGCGCCAGCAGCCAAGATATCAGGACAGACTCTGGAAACACCATATATTTT.

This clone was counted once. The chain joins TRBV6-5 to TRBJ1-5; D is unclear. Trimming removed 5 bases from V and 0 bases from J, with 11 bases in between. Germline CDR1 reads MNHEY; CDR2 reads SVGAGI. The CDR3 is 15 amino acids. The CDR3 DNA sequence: TGTGCCAGCAGTGTGGGTCGACATAGCAATCAGCCCCAGCATTTT. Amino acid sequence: CASSVGRHSNQPQHF.

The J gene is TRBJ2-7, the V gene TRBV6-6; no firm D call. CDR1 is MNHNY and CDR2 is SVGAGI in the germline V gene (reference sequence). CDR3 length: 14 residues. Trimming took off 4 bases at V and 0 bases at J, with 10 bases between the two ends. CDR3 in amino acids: CASSFLGVSYEQYF. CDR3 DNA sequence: TGTGCCAGCAGTTTCCTCGGAGTCTCCTACGAGCAGTACTTC.

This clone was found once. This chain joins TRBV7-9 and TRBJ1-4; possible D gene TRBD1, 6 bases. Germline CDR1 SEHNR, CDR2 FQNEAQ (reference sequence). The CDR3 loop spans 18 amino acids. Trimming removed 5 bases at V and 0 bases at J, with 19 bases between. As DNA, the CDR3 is TGTGCCAGCAGCCCCAACAGGGTCCCGAAAACAACTAATGAAAAACTGTTTTTT. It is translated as CASSPNRVPKTTNEKLFF.

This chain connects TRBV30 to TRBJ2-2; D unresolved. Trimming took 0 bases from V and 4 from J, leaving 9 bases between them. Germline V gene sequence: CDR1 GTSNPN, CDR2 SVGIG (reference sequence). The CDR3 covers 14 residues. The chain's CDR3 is CAWSVAPFTGELFF. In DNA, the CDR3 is TGTGCCTGGAGTGTAGCCCCTTTCACCGGGGAGCTGTTTTTT.

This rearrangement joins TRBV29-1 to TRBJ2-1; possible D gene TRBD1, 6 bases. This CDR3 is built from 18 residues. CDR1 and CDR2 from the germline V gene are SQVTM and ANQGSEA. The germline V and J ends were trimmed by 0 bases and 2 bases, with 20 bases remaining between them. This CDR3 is CSVEDLSPGTQTYNEQFF. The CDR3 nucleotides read TGCAGCGTTGAAGATTTGTCTCCAGGGACACAGACCTACAATGAGCAGTTCTTC.

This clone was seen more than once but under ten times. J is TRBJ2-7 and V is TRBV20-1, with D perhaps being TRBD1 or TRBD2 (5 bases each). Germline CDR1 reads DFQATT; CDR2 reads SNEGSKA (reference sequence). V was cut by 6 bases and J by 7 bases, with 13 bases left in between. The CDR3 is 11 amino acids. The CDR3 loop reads CSAVGAWEQYF. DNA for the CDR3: TGCAGTGCCGTCGGGGCATGGGAGCAGTACTTC.

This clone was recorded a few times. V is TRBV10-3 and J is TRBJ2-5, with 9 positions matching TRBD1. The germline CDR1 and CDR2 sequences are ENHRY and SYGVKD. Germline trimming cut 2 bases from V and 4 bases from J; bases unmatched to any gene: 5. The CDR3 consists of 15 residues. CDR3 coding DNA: TGTGCCATCAGTGAGCCGCAGACAGGGGGAGAGACCCAGTACTTC. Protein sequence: CAISEPQTGGETQYF.

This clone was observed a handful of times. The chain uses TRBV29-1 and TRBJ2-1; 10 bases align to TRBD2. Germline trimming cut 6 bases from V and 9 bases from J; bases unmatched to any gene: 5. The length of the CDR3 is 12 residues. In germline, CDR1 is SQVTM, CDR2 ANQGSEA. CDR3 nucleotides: TGCAGCGTCAGCGGGGGGGCCGGTGAGCAGTTCTTC. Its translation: CSVSGGAGEQFF.

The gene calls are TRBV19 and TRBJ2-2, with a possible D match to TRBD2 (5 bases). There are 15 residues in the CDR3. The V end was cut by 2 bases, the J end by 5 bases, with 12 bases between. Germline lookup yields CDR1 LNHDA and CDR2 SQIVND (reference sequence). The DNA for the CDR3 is TGTGCCAGTAGTATACGCACCTCGGGGACCGGGGAGCTGTTTTTT. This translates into CASSIRTSGTGELFF.

Here the CDR3 DNA reads TGCGCCAGCAGTCACACTGACAGCAATCAGCCCCAGCATTTT. Translating it yields CASSHTDSNQPQHF. V usage is TRBV23-1 and J usage is TRBJ1-5; the D is unclear. TRBV23-1 counts as an open reading frame of uncertain function. The CDR3 has 14 amino acids. V was trimmed by 3 bases and J by 1 base, leaving 7 bases between them.

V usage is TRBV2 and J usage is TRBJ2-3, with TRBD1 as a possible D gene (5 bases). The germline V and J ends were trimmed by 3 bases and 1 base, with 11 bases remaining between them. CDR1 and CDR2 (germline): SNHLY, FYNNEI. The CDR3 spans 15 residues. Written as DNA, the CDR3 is TGTGCCAGCAGTGAGGCAGGGATCGGCACAGATACGCAGTATTTT. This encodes CASSEAGIGTDTQYF.

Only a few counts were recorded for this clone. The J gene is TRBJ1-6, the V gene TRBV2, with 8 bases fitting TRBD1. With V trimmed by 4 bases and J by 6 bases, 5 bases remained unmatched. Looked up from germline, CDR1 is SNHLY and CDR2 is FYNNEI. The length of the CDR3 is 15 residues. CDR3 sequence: CASSVGQGGNSPLHF. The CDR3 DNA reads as TGTGCCAGCAGTGTCGGACAGGGCGGTAATTCACCCCTCCACTTT. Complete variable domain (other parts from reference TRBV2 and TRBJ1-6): EPEVTQTPSHQVTQMGQEVILRCVPISNHLYFYWYRQILGQKVEFLVSFYNNEISEKSEIFDDQFSVERPDGSNFTLKIRSTKLEDSAMYFCASSVGQGGNSPLHFGNGTRLTVT.

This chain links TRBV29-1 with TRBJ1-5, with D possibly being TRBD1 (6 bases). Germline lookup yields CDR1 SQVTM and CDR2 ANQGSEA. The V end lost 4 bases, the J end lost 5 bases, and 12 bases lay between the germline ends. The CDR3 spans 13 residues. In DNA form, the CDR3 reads TGCAGCGTTGGGGGGGGCCTCGATCAGCCCCAGCATTTT. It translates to CSVGGGLDQPQHF.

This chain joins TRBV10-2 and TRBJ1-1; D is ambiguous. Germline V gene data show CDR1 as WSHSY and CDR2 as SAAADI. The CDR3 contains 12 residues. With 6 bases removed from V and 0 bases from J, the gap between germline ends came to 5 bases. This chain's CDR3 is CASSSMNTEAFF. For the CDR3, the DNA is TGCGCCAGCAGCTCCATGAACACTGAAGCTTTCTTT.

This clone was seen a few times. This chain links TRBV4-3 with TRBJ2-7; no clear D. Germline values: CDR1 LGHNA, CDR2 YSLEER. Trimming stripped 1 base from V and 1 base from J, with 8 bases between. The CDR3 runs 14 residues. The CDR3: CASSQVLRSYEQYF. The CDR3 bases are TGCGCCAGCAGCCAAGTCCTTAGGTCCTACGAGCAGTACTTC.

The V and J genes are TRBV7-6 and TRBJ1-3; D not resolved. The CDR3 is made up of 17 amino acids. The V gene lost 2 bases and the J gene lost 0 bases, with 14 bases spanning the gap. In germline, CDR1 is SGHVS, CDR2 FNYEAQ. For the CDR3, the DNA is TGTGCCAGCAGCTTAATATCAGCTACCACCTCTGGAAACACCATATATTTT. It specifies CASSLISATTSGNTIYF.

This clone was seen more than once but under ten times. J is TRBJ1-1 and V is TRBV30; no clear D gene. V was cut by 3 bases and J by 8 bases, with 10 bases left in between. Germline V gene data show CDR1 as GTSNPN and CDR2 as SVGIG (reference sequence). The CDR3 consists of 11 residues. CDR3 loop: CAWRKGKEAFF. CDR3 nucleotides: TGTGCCTGGAGAAAAGGAAAAGAAGCTTTCTTT.

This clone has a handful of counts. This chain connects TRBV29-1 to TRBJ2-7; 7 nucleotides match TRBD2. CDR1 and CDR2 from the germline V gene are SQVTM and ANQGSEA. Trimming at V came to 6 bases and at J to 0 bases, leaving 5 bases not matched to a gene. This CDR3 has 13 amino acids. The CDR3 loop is CSVRDYVSYEQYF. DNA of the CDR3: TGCAGCGTCCGGGACTACGTCTCCTACGAGCAGTACTTC.

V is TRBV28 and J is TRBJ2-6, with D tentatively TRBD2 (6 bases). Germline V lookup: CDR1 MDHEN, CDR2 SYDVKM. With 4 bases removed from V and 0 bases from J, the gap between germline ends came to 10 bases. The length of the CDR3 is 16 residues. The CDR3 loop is CASSWAGSSGANVLTF. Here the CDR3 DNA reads TGTGCCAGCAGTTGGGCGGGAAGCTCTGGGGCCAACGTCCTGACTTTC.

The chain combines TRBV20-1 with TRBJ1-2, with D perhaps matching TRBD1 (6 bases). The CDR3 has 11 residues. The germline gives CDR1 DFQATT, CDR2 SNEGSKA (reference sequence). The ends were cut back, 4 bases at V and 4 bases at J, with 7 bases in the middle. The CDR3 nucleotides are TGCAGTGCTACGACAGGCTATGGCTACACCTTC. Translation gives CSATTGYGYTF.

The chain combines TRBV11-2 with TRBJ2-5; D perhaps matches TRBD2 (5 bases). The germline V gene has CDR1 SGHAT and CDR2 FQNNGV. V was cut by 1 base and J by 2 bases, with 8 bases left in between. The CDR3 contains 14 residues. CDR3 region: CASSLGGRQETQYF. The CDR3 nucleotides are TGTGCCAGCAGCTTAGGTGGGAGACAAGAGACCCAGTACTTC.

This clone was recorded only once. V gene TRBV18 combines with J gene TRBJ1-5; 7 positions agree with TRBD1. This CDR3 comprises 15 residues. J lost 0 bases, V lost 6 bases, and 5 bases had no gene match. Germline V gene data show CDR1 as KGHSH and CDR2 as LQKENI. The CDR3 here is CASSHGTDSNQPQHF. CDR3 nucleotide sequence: TGTGCCAGCTCTCACGGGACAGATAGCAATCAGCCCCAGCATTTT.

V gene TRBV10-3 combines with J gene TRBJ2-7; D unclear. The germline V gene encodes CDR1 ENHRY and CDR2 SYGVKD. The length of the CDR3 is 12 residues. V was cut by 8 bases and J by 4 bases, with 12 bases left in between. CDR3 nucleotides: TGTGCCATCGGCAGCGACGGGTACGAGCAGTACTTC. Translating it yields CAIGSDGYEQYF.

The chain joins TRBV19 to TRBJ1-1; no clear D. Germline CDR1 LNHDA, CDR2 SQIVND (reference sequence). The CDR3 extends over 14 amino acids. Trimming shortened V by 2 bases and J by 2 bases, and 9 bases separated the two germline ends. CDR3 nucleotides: TGTGCCAGTAGTATATTTTGGGATAACACTGAAGCTTTCTTT. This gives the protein CASSIFWDNTEAFF.

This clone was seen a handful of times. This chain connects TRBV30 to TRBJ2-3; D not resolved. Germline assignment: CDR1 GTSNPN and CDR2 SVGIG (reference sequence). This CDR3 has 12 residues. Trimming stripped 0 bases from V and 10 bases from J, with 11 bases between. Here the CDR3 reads CAWSVRRYSQYF. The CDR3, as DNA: TGTGCCTGGAGTGTACGTAGGTATTCGCAGTATTTT.

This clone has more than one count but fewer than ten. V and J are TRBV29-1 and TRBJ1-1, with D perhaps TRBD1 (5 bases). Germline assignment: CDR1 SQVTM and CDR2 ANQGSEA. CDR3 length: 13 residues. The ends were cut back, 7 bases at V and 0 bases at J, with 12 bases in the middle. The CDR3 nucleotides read TGCAGCGATTCTCGGACATTGAACACTGAAGCTTTCTTT. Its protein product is CSDSRTLNTEAFF.